This TCR beta chain was recovered during a study of T cells in women clearing cervical HPV infection. TCRdb's table, derived via immunoSEQ multiplex PCR, lists solely in-frame clones and lacks some. This table lists more than 40,000 clones. Dot-blot hybridization genotyped cervical HPV amplified with MY09/MY11 PCR. Study-level points and caveats: Repertoire richness, not evenness, was significantly elevated in CIN3+ cases versus controls.

In regard to this clone: The antigen is unknown. The read terminates 3 residues before the CDR3 end, so the remaining end is supplied by the germline J gene.

The ends lost 2 bases at V and 5 bases at J; junction bases unmatched: 5. The CDR3 sequence is 14 residues long. Looked up from germline, CDR1 is SNHLY and CDR2 is FYNNEI. The V gene is TRBV2, the J gene TRBJ2-5; TRBD2 agrees at 7 bases. Specimen: blood buffy coat. The sequence was obtained from a woman aged 18-69 years with a cervical HPV16 infection that either progressed to CIN3+ or cleared (not recorded which). The chain's CDR3 is CASSERLAAETQYF. Incomplete CDR3 DNA: TGTGCCAGCAGTGAAAGACTAGCAGCCGAGACC. Full variable domain (missing parts from reference TRBV2 and TRBJ2-5): EPEVTQTPSHQVTQMGQEVILRCVPISNHLYFYWYRQILGQKVEFLVSFYNNEISEKSEIFDDQFSVERPDGSNFTLKIRSTKLEDSAMYFCASSERLAAETQYFGPGTRLLVL.